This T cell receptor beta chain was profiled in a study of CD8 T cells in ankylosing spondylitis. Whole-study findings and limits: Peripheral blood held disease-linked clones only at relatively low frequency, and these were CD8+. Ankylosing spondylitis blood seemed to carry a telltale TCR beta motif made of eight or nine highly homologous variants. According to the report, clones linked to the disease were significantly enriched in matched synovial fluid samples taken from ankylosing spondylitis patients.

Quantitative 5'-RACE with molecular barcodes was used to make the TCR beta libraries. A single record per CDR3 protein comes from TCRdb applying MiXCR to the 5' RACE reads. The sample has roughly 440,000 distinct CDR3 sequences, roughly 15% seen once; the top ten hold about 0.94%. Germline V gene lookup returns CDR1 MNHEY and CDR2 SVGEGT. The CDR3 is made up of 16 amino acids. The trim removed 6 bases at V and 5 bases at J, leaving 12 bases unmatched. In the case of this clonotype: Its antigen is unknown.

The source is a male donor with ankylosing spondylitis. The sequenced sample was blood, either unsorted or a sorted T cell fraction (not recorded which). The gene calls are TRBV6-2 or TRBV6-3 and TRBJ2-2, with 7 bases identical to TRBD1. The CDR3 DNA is TGTGCCAGCAGCCAATTAGGACAGGCAACAACCGGGGAGCTGTTTTTT. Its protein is CASSQLGQATTGELFF.